This T cell receptor beta chain was recovered during a study of post-analysis software for immune sequencing data. Turning to the study itself: Relapsing-remitting, secondary progressive and progressive-relapsing multiple sclerosis were all included among the disease courses. Study results and caveats: Samples made in the same batch grouped tightly together by F measure. Diversity measured as normalized Chao1 was significantly lower in multiple sclerosis patients than in controls.

This clonotype appeared a few times. Its specificity is unknown. Unique molecular identifiers were built into the TCR beta cDNA libraries. Input amounts of roughly 0.9 to 10 million T cells were used. These gave approximately 500,000 cDNA molecules, so each molecule approximated one T cell. Using its own MiXCR run on the PCR reads, TCRdb lists one record per CDR3 protein. The sample contains 450,000 to 700,000 distinct CDR3 sequences, 40% to 50% of which appear only once. Sequencing was done on a sample of blood. The clonotype comes from a girl aged 10 to 17 with multiple sclerosis.

The CDR3, as DNA: TGCGCCAGCAGCTTGGCGGGGGCAGCAGTGGGTGGCACAGATACGCAGTATTTT. Protein sequence: CASSLAGAAVGGTDTQYF. The chain employs TRBV5-1 and TRBJ2-3; either TRBD1 or TRBD2 may fit D (6 bases each). The CDR3 contains 18 residues. CDR1 is SGHRS and CDR2 is YFSETQ in the germline V gene. Trimming cost V 0 bases and J 1 base, with 18 bases left between them.